This T cell receptor (beta chain) came from a study of blood T cells in healthy people across ages. A second PCR, run for about 7 to 11 cycles, used a sample-barcoded 5' primer plus a J-beta primer mix. TCRdb re-called the 5' RACE reads with MiXCR, one entry per CDR3 protein. This sample has some 1.4 million distinct CDR3 sequences, with 42% found just once. Losses at the gene ends were 6 bases for V and 3 bases for J; bases not matched to a gene: 8. The V gene's germline CDR1 is DFQATT and CDR2 SNEGSKA (reference sequence). There are 15 residues in the CDR3. V and J are TRBV20-1 and TRBJ2-2; 9 nucleotides line up with TRBD1. The receptor was isolated from a woman younger than 30 in good health. Sequenced input: blood. CDR3 region: CSAVGQGSDTGELFF. CDR3 sequence (DNA): TGCAGTGCAGTAGGACAGGGGTCGGACACCGGGGAGCTGTTTTTT.